This T cell receptor (beta chain) comes out of a study of blood T cell repertoires in COVID-19. Study as a whole: PBMCs, B-cell-depleted T cells, or T cells were the source of the cDNA or gDNA that made up the material.

Trimming pared 4 bases from V and 7 bases from J, leaving 13 bases between. The CDR3 runs to 14 residues. Germline V gene data show CDR1 as SGHTA and CDR2 as FQGNSA. In the source study's methods: From reference gene primer amplification, estimates of nucleated cell counts were derived. The assay was immunoSEQ multiplex PCR, and TCRdb's table has in-frame clones only and misses some. That table is the source of V, J and clone size, and D and trimming were worked out from the DNA. The sample lists 200,000 or so clones; about 82% were seen once. This clonotype was obtained from a woman of 80 years or more with acute or convalescent COVID-19. Specimen: peripheral blood. This sequence joins TRBV7-2 and TRBJ1-4; D uncertain. In nucleotides, the CDR3 is TGTGCCAGCAGCTCTCAGGTGATGGGTGAAAAACTGTTTTTT. This gives the protein CASSSQVMGEKLFF.